The rows below give T cell receptor beta chains drawn from one sample of a study of cytomegalovirus exposure and HLA in healthy donors. TCRdb's copy holds only in-frame clones and misses some; the assay was immunoSEQ multiplex PCR. The sample has around 140,000 clones; about 76% are singletons. Material for sequencing was PBMCs. Source of these receptors: a woman aged 35 to 49 in good health and CMV-seronegative. Each CDR3 is given with its conserved first and last residue. The D gene is left open where the match is weak. The size of a clone is reported for some rows only, either as once, few or many, or as a class for expanded clones.

D gene	V gene	clone size	J gene	CDR3 protein	CDR3 DNA
NA	TRBV4-3	NA	TRBJ1-1	CASSQDRARRAEAFF	TGCGCCAGCAGCCAAGATAGGGCTCGGCGGGCTGAAGCTTTCTTT
NA	TRBV7-9	NA	TRBJ1-2	CASSVPEQGGGYTF	TGTGCCAGCAGCGTGCCGGAACAGGGCGGGGGCTACACCTTC
TRBD2	TRBV29-1	NA	TRBJ2-7	CSVTTSGGYEQYF	TGCAGCGTGACGACTAGCGGGGGGTACGAGCAGTACTTC
NA	TRBV5-1	few	TRBJ2-5	CASSLQWGPRETQYF	TGCGCCAGCAGCTTGCAATGGGGCCCCCGAGAGACCCAGTACTTC
TRBD1	TRBV7-9	NA	TRBJ2-1	CASSSPSTGKLGNEQFF	TGTGCCAGCAGCTCGCCCTCGACAGGGAAACTAGGCAATGAGCAGTTCTTC
TRBD1	TRBV7-6	few	TRBJ1-1	CASSPRTGGNTEAFF	TGTGCCAGCAGCCCACGGACAGGAGGGAACACTGAAGCTTTCTTT
TRBD1	TRBV18	NA	TRBJ2-7	CASSRTGFEGEQYF	TGTGCCAGCTCACGGACAGGCTTCGAGGGAGAGCAGTACTTC
NA	TRBV5-1	NA	TRBJ1-2	CASSLGDIDGYTF	TGCGCCAGCAGCTTGGGGGACATCGATGGCTACACCTTC
TRBD2	TRBV29-1	once	TRBJ2-3	CSVEGLAGGTDTQYF	TGCAGCGTTGAGGGTCTAGCGGGGGGCACAGATACGCAGTATTTT
TRBD2	TRBV5-4	once	TRBJ2-1	CASSLFAGGPDNEQFF	TGTGCCAGCAGCTTGTTTGCGGGGGGGCCCGACAATGAGCAGTTCTTC
NA	TRBV6-6	NA	TRBJ2-1	CASSSPRGHTYWQFF	TGTGCCAGCAGTTCACCCCGGGGACATACCTACTGGCAGTTCTTC
NA	TRBV5-1	NA	TRBJ1-1	CASSLRHDRKGTEAFF	TGCGCCAGCAGCTTGCGTCACGACAGGAAGGGTACTGAAGCTTTCTTT
NA	TRBV5-4	NA	TRBJ2-5	CASSLADQETQYF	TGTGCCAGCAGCTTGGCAGACCAAGAGACCCAGTACTTC
NA	TRBV6-8	NA	TRBJ1-6	CASSYAREQRDSPLHF	TGTGCCAGCAGTTATGCGAGGGAACAGCGGGATTCACCCCTCCACTTT
NA	TRBV7-9	NA	TRBJ1-2	CASSLGQSPNYGYTF	TGTGCCAGCAGCTTAGGCCAGTCGCCTAACTATGGCTACACCTTC
TRBD1	TRBV10-3	NA	TRBJ1-6	CAISGRGTGGVGNSPLHF	TGTGCCATCAGTGGAAGGGGGACAGGGGGTGTAGGGAATTCACCCCTCCACTTT
TRBD1	TRBV6-4	NA	TRBJ1-2	CASSNGTGTHGYTF	TGTGCCAGCAGCAACGGGACAGGGACTCATGGCTACACCTTC
NA	TRBV4-1	once	TRBJ1-4	CASSPRSYDEKLFF	TGCGCCAGCAGCCCCCGCAGTTACGATGAAAAACTGTTTTTT
NA	TRBV10-1	NA	TRBJ1-1	CASSEFTNTEAFF	TGCGCCAGCAGTGAGTTTACTAACACTGAAGCTTTCTTT
TRBD2	TRBV2	NA	TRBJ2-5	CASSASASGRETQYF	TGTGCCAGCAGTGCTTCGGCTAGCGGTCGAGAGACCCAGTACTTC
NA	TRBV4-1	NA	TRBJ1-4	CASSPSGPPNEKLFF	TGCGCCAGCAGCCCAAGCGGACCGCCTAATGAAAAACTGTTTTTT
TRBD2	TRBV10-2	few	TRBJ2-7	CASSSTSGGSYEQYF	TGCGCCAGCAGCTCAACTAGCGGGGGCTCCTACGAGCAGTACTTC
TRBD1	TRBV27	NA	TRBJ1-2	CASSSSRDRASSYTF	TGTGCCAGCAGTTCCTCCCGGGACAGGGCTTCCAGCTACACCTTC
NA	TRBV6-1	once	TRBJ1-4	CASSEPDRQIFPTNEKLFF	TGTGCCAGCAGTGAACCGGATAGACAGATATTTCCAACTAATGAAAAACTGTTTTTT
TRBD1	TRBV7-3	NA	TRBJ1-2	CASSQGGGYTF	TGTGCCAGCAGCCAGGGGGGCGGCTACACCTTC
TRBD2	TRBV2	few	TRBJ2-2	CASRGGLAGFTGELFF	TGTGCCAGCAGGGGGGGGCTAGCGGGGTTCACCGGGGAGCTGTTTTTT
TRBD1	TRBV2	NA	TRBJ1-1	CASTTDREFPEAFF	TGTGCCAGCACTACGGACAGGGAATTCCCTGAAGCTTTCTTT
NA	TRBV29-1	NA	TRBJ2-7	CSVETMDSLYEQYF	TGCAGCGTTGAAACTATGGACAGCCTCTACGAGCAGTACTTC